The source of this T cell receptor (beta chain) is a study of vaccination effects on CD4 cells after COVID-19. About the research overall: Specimens were obtained from a couple of convalescent patients 16 days and one week prior to vaccination. Wells containing 1.5 million to 2.5 million PBMC each were cultured with approximately 10 IU/ml IL-2 and approximately 9.6 ug/ml peptides. Study-level points and caveats: Clones from infection and from vaccination both contracted markedly late after vaccination.

Concerning this clone: The target antigen is unknown.

This table comes from immunoSEQ multiplex PCR, and its TCRdb copy is limited to in-frame clones, with some not included. The sample comprises 45,000 or so clones, roughly 72% of which are singletons, and around 7.9% rests with the top ten. Subsequent to roughly 9 days of culture, CD4+ T cells were isolated. CDR1 is SGHNT, CDR2 YENEEA, per germline. J gave up 7 bases and V 3 bases, and 3 bases lay outside the gene matches. The CDR3 is 13 residues long. The rearrangement uses TRBV11-3 and TRBJ2-1; 7 bases line up with TRBD2. The origin of this receptor is a human donor who had a prior SARS-CoV-2 infection. Here the sequenced sample was CD4+ T cells from PBMCs cultured without peptide, taken before COVID-19 vaccination. The CDR3 DNA reads as TGTGCCAGCAGCTTTATGCGGGGGAATGAGCAGTTCTTC. Its translation is CASSFMRGNEQFF.